This TCR beta chain was recorded in a study of shared clonotypes between healthy human individuals. Running of the assay took place at deep level. The authors distributed each subset's genomic DNA evenly over several immunoSEQ plates. Methods used by the authors: Filtering was not the same, since immunoSEQ gave junction-only sequences without quality scores. Data came from immunoSEQ multiplex PCR; TCRdb stores just in-frame clones and leaves some out. The V and J calls and clone size come from that table; D and trimming were worked out from the DNA. The profile shows some 1,900,000 clones, about 94% of them singletons. Naive CD8 cells lacked CD45RO, underwent positive selection for CCR7 and left out terminally differentiated effector memory CD45RA+ cells. HIV-negative, healthy adults without recent acute infections or vaccinations were the donors. V trimming: 3 bases; J trimming: 5 bases; junction bases outside the gene matches: 5. In germline, CDR1 is ENHRY, CDR2 SYGVKD. CDR3 length equals 15 residues.

The receptor was derived from a man younger than 35 in good health. J is TRBJ2-2 and V is TRBV10-3, with 8 bases that match TRBD1. The sequenced sample consisted of naive CD8+ T cells sorted from blood. CDR3 nucleotides: TGTGCCATCAGTGAACTCAGGGGGCTAACCGGGGAGCTGTTTTTT. It encodes CAISELRGLTGELFF.